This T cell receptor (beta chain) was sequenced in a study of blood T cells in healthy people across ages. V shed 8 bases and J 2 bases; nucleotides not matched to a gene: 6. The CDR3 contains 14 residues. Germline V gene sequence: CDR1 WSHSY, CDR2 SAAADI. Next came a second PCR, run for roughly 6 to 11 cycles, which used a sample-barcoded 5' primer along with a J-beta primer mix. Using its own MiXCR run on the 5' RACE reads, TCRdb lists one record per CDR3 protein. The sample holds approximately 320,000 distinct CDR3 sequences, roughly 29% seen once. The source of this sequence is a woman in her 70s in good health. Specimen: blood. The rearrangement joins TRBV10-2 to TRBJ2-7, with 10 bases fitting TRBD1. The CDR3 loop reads CASWKDRGAYEQYF. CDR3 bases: TGCGCCAGCTGGAAGGACAGGGGGGCCTACGAGCAGTACTTC.